One and the same sample provided the 24 T cell receptor beta chains below, sequenced in a study of cytomegalovirus exposure and HLA in healthy donors (dated by TCRdb to 2016 to 2017). Libraries were made using the immunoSEQ multiplex PCR assay. A mixture of 60 forward primers for TCR Vbeta segments and 13 reverse primers for TCR Jbeta segments was used in the multiplex PCR. Not all clones reach the TCRdb copy of this immuneACCESS table, which keeps in-frame sequences only. Checked studies attribute under half of the gap to unresolved V genes and leave the rest unexplained. The sample table lists 50,000 to 65,000 clones, 65% to 80% of them with a count of one. 5% to 7% of the sample goes to the ten largest clones. Sample: PBMCs. The source is a woman in her 30s in good health and CMV-seronegative.

A remark on this clone: The sample contains more than one DNA sequence encoding this CDR3. The V gene is TRBV19, the J gene TRBJ1-2; D not resolved. V dropped 4 bases and J dropped 8 bases, with 17 bases sitting between them. This CDR3 comprises 14 residues. Germline CDR1 and CDR2: LNHDA and SQIVND (reference sequence). CDR3 in amino acids: CASSKEKAAYGYTF. The CDR3, as DNA: TGTGCCAGTAGTAAAGAGAAGGCGGCATACGGCTACACCTTC.

In this sample, this clone turned up once. The J gene is TRBJ2-7, the V gene TRBV18, with D possibly matching TRBD2 (5 bases). This CDR3 is 14 amino acids long. The germline V gene has CDR1 KGHSH and CDR2 LQKENI. Trimming removed 2 bases at V and 6 bases at J, with 14 bases between. The DNA of the CDR3 is TGTGCCAGCTCACCAGTTACTAGTAATGGCGAGCAGTACTTC. This encodes CASSPVTSNGEQYF.

V and J are TRBV10-1 and TRBJ2-4, with no clear D. The CDR3 is 10 amino acids. CDR1 WNHNN and CDR2 SYGVQD come from the germline V gene (reference sequence). The V end was cut by 4 bases, the J end by 8 bases, with 3 bases between. CDR3 loop: CASSADIQYF. The CDR3 DNA reads TGCGCCAGCAGTGCAGACATTCAGTACTTC.

This chain connects TRBV9 to TRBJ1-3; D is uncertain. Between the trimmed V and J ends, which lost 4 bases and 1 base, there was a span of 15 bases. This CDR3 is 16 amino acids long. Germline CDR1 is SGDLS and CDR2 is YYNGEE. The CDR3 nucleotides read TGTGCCAGCAGCCCACAGACACTTCCTTCTGGAAACACCATATATTTT. Protein sequence: CASSPQTLPSGNTIYF.

The V and J genes are TRBV11-2 and TRBJ2-3; 10 nucleotides align to TRBD2. V gave up 3 bases and J gave up 0 bases; unmatched junction bases: 3. The CDR3 has 16 amino acids. Germline CDR1 SGHAT, CDR2 FQNNGV. CDR3 sequence reads: CASSFTSGTSTDTQYF. The CDR3 DNA reads as TGTGCCAGCAGCTTCACTAGCGGGACTAGCACAGATACGCAGTATTTT. The full variable domain, completed using reference TRBV11-2 and TRBJ2-3, is EAGVAQSPRYKIIEKRQSVAFWCNPISGHATLYWYQQILGQGPKLLIQFQNNGVVDDSQLPKDRFSAERLKGVDSTLKIQPAKLEDSAVYLCASSFTSGTSTDTQYFGPGTRLTVL.

CDR3 sequence (DNA): TGTGCCAGCAGCTTCCTTGGGGAGGGTGGCTACACCTTC. Translating it yields CASSFLGEGGYTF. This chain joins TRBV27 and TRBJ1-2, with D hard to call. The CDR3 runs to 13 residues. V was clipped by 6 bases and J by 7 bases, with 15 bases between them. Germline-derived CDR1 and CDR2 are MNHEY and SMNVEV (reference sequence).

The V call is TRBV28, the J call TRBJ2-7; 11 bases agree with TRBD1. V dropped 6 bases and J dropped 0; count of bases not matched to a gene: 1. The germline gives CDR1 MDHEN, CDR2 SYDVKM. The CDR3 is 14 amino acids. The CDR3 DNA is TGTGCCAGCAGGGGGACAGGGGGCTCCTACGAGCAGTACTTC. Its protein is CASRGTGGSYEQYF.

The V gene is TRBV7-9, the J gene TRBJ2-5; 7 bases match TRBD1. The assigned J gene may be wrong: the sequence end matches TRBJ2-7 better. This CDR3 is 16 amino acids long. Per the germline V gene, CDR1 is SEHNR and CDR2 is FQNEAQ (reference sequence). CDR3 sequence reads: CASSEGTDWRIYEQYF. The CDR3 DNA is TGTGCCAGCAGCGAAGGGACAGACTGGCGAATCTACGAGCAGTACTTC.

The chain couples TRBV6-6 to TRBJ2-7, with TRBD2 matching over 7 bases. V shed 7 bases, J shed 0 bases, and the junction held 12 bases outside the gene matches. This CDR3 region has 16 residues. Germline-derived CDR1 and CDR2 are MNHNY and SVGAGI (reference sequence). The CDR3 reads CASMGLRGGGSYEQYF. DNA of the CDR3: TGTGCCAGCATGGGTTTGCGTGGGGGGGGCTCCTACGAGCAGTACTTC.

The chain carries TRBV10-1 and TRBJ2-1; 10 nucleotides line up with TRBD2. V lost 7 bases to trimming and J lost 5 bases; unmatched junction nucleotides: 5. Per germline, CDR1 WNHNN and CDR2 SYGVQD (reference sequence). This CDR3 has 14 residues. The CDR3 DNA follows: TGCGCCAGCAAAACTAGCGGGGATGACAATGAGCAGTTCTTC. Encoded protein: CASKTSGDDNEQFF.

The J gene is TRBJ2-1, the V gene TRBV18, with 11 bases that match TRBD2. The germline V gene has CDR1 KGHSH and CDR2 LQKENI. J gave up 2 bases and V 3 bases, and 9 bases lay outside the gene matches. The CDR3 spans 18 residues. CDR3: CASSPGTSGRSAYNEQFF. As DNA, the CDR3 is TGTGCCAGCTCACCCGGGACTAGCGGACGGAGCGCCTACAATGAGCAGTTCTTC.

The chain recombines TRBV5-4 with TRBJ2-5, with D possibly being TRBD2 (7 bases). V lost 4 bases, J lost 6 bases, and 22 bases lay in between. CDR3 length equals 16 residues. Per the germline V gene, CDR1 is SGHNT and CDR2 is YYREEE (reference sequence). CDR3 coding DNA: TGTGCCAGCAGCCCAGGAGGGGGAGGGCAATTACAGACCCAGTACTTC. This gives the protein CASSPGGGGQLQTQYF.

The chain links TRBV5-1 to TRBJ2-2, with 13 bases that match TRBD2. This CDR3 has 17 residues. The germline V gene has CDR1 SGHRS and CDR2 YFSETQ. The V gene end was trimmed by 6 bases and the J gene end by 2 bases; junction bases not matched to a gene: 7. CDR3 nucleotides: TGCGCCAGCACCCAGACTAGCGGGAGGTCAAACACCGGGGAGCTGTTTTTT. Amino acids: CASTQTSGRSNTGELFF.

The chain is built from TRBV19 and TRBJ2-2; 9 nucleotides align to TRBD2. CDR1 and CDR2 (germline): LNHDA, SQIVND (reference sequence). Trimming took 4 bases from V and 8 from J; bases not matched to a gene: 11. CDR3 length equals 16 residues. CDR3 bases: TGTGCCAGTAGTAACCAATTGACTAGCGGATCGGGGGAGCTGTTTTTT. It encodes CASSNQLTSGSGELFF.

V gene TRBV2 combines with J gene TRBJ2-7; 7 bases align to TRBD2. The ends lost 7 bases at V and 7 bases at J; junction bases unmatched: 7. The CDR3 sequence is 12 residues long. The germline V gene encodes CDR1 SNHLY and CDR2 FYNNEI. DNA for the CDR3: TGTGCCAGCACACGGGAGGTAAGGGAGCAGTACTTC. Amino acids: CASTREVREQYF. Based on the CDR3 plus reference TRBV2 and TRBJ2-7, the full variable domain is EPEVTQTPSHQVTQMGQEVILRCVPISNHLYFYWYRQILGQKVEFLVSFYNNEISEKSEIFDDQFSVERPDGSNFTLKIRSTKLEDSAMYFCASTREVREQYFGPGTRLTVT.

The chain is built from TRBV6-6 and TRBJ2-7; 8 nucleotides align to TRBD2. Germline values: CDR1 MNHNY, CDR2 SVGAGI (reference sequence). The junction had 13 bases not matched to a gene; V was cut back by 6 bases and J by 3 bases. The CDR3 runs 16 residues. The chain's CDR3 is CASRDEQAGAGYEQYF. The CDR3 DNA sequence: TGTGCCAGCAGGGATGAACAAGCGGGAGCGGGCTACGAGCAGTACTTC.

The CDR3 DNA reads TGCGCCAGCAGCCGGGACAGGGTCGGCGAGCAGTACGTC. Its protein is CASSRDRVGEQYV. J is TRBJ2-7 and V is TRBV5-1; 9 bases are a match to TRBD1. Germline V gene lookup returns CDR1 SGHRS and CDR2 YFSETQ. Germline trimming cut 4 bases from V and 6 bases from J; bases unmatched to any gene: 5. The CDR3 extends over 13 amino acids.

CDR3 nucleotide sequence: TGTGCCAGCAGTTTATACGGACTTGGGGACACCGGGGAGCTGTTTTTT. This sequence encodes CASSLYGLGDTGELFF. The rearrangement links TRBV28 to TRBJ2-2, with D possibly being TRBD2 (5 bases). The germline CDR1 and CDR2 sequences are MDHEN and SYDVKM. Trimming took 1 base from V and 3 from J, leaving 12 bases between them. This CDR3 region has 16 residues.

The chain couples TRBV5-1 to TRBJ2-3; D not certain. Trimming cost V 1 base and J 1 base, with 10 bases left between them. This CDR3 is 15 amino acids long. Germline V lookup: CDR1 SGHRS, CDR2 YFSETQ. The CDR3 nucleotides are TGCGCCAGCAGCTTGTTTGGCCAGGGCACAGATACGCAGTATTTT. Amino acid sequence: CASSLFGQGTDTQYF.

The chain combines TRBV5-6 with TRBJ1-3; D is uncertain. CDR1 SGHDT and CDR2 YYEEEE come from the germline V gene. V lost 2 bases and J 0 bases, leaving 15 bases between the germline ends. The CDR3 loop spans 17 amino acids. CDR3 region: CASSFQMARSSGNTIYF. The CDR3 DNA sequence: TGTGCCAGCAGCTTCCAGATGGCAAGATCCTCTGGAAACACCATATATTTT.

The count of this clone is one. V usage is TRBV7-9 and J usage is TRBJ2-3; 9 bases line up with TRBD1. The germline V gene has CDR1 SEHNR and CDR2 FQNEAQ (reference sequence). This CDR3 has 16 residues. V shed 1 base, J shed 3 bases, and the junction held 5 bases outside the gene matches. CDR3 nucleotide sequence: TGTGCCAGCAGCTTAGTTTGGGACAGGGTGACAGATACGCAGTATTTT. It translates to CASSLVWDRVTDTQYF.

There are a few counts of this clone. This chain links TRBV7-2 with TRBJ1-2; no reliable D call. Germline values: CDR1 SGHTA, CDR2 FQGNSA. The CDR3 is made up of 16 amino acids. V was clipped by 4 bases and J by 0 bases, with 15 bases between them. In DNA form, the CDR3 reads TGTGCCAGCAGCTCATGGCCTCGAGGGACTAACTATGGCTACACCTTC. Amino acids: CASSSWPRGTNYGYTF.

The chain employs TRBV18 and TRBJ2-2; TRBD1 aligns across 8 bases. V lost 3 bases to trimming and J lost 1 base; unmatched junction nucleotides: 4. Germline V gene lookup returns CDR1 KGHSH and CDR2 LQKENI. CDR3 length: 16 residues. The CDR3 spells CASSPTGQGNTGELFF. The CDR3 region has the DNA TGTGCCAGCTCACCCACCGGACAGGGGAACACCGGGGAGCTGTTTTTT.

The chain employs TRBV11-3 and TRBJ2-7, with D possibly matching TRBD1 (6 bases). Germline CDR1 SGHNT, CDR2 YENEEA. CDR3 length equals 20 residues. Deletions cut 4 bases from V and 3 bases from J, with 31 bases between. CDR3 DNA sequence: TGTGCCAGCAGCTGCCCCCTGGGTCAGGGGATGGCAATGTCCCACTACGAGCAGTACGTC. This sequence encodes CASSCPLGQGMAMSHYEQYV.